This T cell receptor (beta chain) is from a study of blood T cell repertoires in COVID-19 (dated by TCRdb to about 2020). Concerning the study at large: Samples covering the acute and convalescent phases of COVID-19 were provided by collaborators in the United States, Italy and Spain. Sample metadata almost always included a de-identified subject ID, COVID-19 status, age in years and sex. The samples were drawn from the first 160 participants of the ongoing ImmuneRACE study and from under 1,500 subjects provided by 6 global collaborators. The repertoires were released in a freely available public database intended as a resource for research on the immune response to SARS-CoV-2. The prospective study material was composed of cDNA or gDNA derived from T cells, B-cell-depleted T cells, or PBMCs. Where available, HLA class I and class II types were obtained from metadata supplied by the sample provider rather than from assay-based typing. Subjects who had been exposed to COVID-19, were actively infected with it, or had recovered from it provided the deeply sampled blood TCRbeta repertoires that made up the dataset.

One collaborating source in Seattle enrolled patients during active infection and followed them longitudinally through the course of disease. Whole blood was collected in K2EDTA tubes by collaborating institutions according to the institutions' own protocols. For TCRbeta analysis, collaborators shipped samples in one of three forms: frozen whole blood, isolated PBMCs, or DNA extracted from either of those sample types. The CDR3, cysteine through phenylalanine, is 13 amino acids long. Just CDR3 DNA is preserved here, 39 bases in frame from base 1. V sheds 3 bases and J sheds 5 bases, leaving 10 bases between their ends. The germline V gene gives CDR1 as MNHNS and CDR2 as SASEGT. The immunoSEQ Assay, a bias-controlled multiplex PCR, was used to amplify TCRbeta CDR3 regions from genomic DNA. On the study's bioinformatics: The number of nucleated cells in each sample was estimated by amplification of reference gene primers within the assay. To quantify the absolute abundance of each unique TCRbeta CDR3 rearrangement, sequence reads were collapsed and filtered. Productive Simpson clonality was computed per sample as the square root of Simpson's diversity index over productive rearrangements. TCRdb took over this immuneACCESS table, retaining in-frame rearrangements with V and J assigned. Such tables are incomplete; in checked studies, under half of the missing clones stem from an unresolved V gene, and the remainder is unexplained. V and J calls and clone size are given by that table; D and trimming were obtained from the DNA. Recorded for this sample are about 210,000 clones; 85% of them occurred a single time. The ten largest account for 0.95% of the sample.

Results and caveats for the whole study, not just this receptor: Clinical and demographic metadata were provided uncurated, with the amount varying by source and participant.

As for this clone: It has no known antigen specificity. No base-level quality is on record; no much larger clone is a single base apart.

The sample taken for sequencing was peripheral blood. This clonotype was obtained from a man aged 55 to 69 with COVID-19, enrolled during active disease. Recombination joined TRBV6-1 with TRBJ1-1, with TRBD1 tentatively as D gene (6 bases match). The nucleotide sequence is given as TGTGCCAGCAGTGAGAACAGGGCGACTGAAGCTTTCTTT. It codes for CASSENRATEAFF.